The source of this TCR beta chain is a study of cytomegalovirus exposure and HLA in healthy donors. The V and J ends lost 1 base and 3 bases, in that order; junction bases with no gene match: 6. The CDR3 length is 15 residues. Germline CDR1 SGHTA, CDR2 FQGNSA. PCR was performed using 60 Vbeta and 13 Jbeta primers. Produced via immunoSEQ multiplex PCR; TCRdb's table is partial and in-frame only. The sample lists approximately 190,000 clones, around 75% occurring once. As for this clone: Its antigen is as yet unknown.

Study observations and caveats: The classifier, whose performance was assessed in both the original and validation cohorts, reportedly diagnosed cytomegalovirus status with high specificity and sensitivity.

What was sequenced was PBMCs. The source is a woman younger than 45 in good health and CMV-seropositive. This chain uses TRBV7-2 with TRBJ2-7; 7 bases are shared with TRBD1. The DNA of the CDR3 is TGTGCCAGCAGCTTAGGGAAGGGACAGTTCTACGAGCAGTACTTC. Protein product: CASSLGKGQFYEQYF.